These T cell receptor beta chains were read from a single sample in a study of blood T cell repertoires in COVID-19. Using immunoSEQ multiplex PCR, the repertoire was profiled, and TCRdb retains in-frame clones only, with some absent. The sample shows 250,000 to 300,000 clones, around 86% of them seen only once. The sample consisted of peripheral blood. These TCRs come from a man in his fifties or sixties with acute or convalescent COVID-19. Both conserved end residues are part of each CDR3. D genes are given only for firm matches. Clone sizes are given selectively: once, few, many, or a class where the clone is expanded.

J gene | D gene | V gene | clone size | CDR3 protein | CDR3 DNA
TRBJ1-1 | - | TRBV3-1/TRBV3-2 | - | CASRGGENTEAFF | TGTGCCAGCAGAGGGGGGGAGAACACTGAAGCTTTCTTT
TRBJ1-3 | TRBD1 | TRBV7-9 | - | CASRLGTGGTIYF | TGTGCCAGCAGACTCGGGACAGGAGGGACCATATATTTT
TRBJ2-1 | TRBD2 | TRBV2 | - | CASSSKRGGIYEQFF | TGTGCCAGCAGTTCAAAGCGGGGGGGAATATATGAGCAGTTCTTC
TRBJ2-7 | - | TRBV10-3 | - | CAISESASFNEQYF | TGTGCCATCAGTGAGTCTGCGAGTTTTAACGAGCAGTACTTC
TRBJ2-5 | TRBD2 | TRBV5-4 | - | CASSPGLAGPLLQETQYF | TGTGCCAGCAGCCCAGGACTAGCGGGGCCCTTGCTACAAGAGACCCAGTACTTC
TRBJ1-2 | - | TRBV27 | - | CASSLGRTGGYTF | TGTGCCAGCAGTTTAGGTCGCACAGGAGGCTACACCTTC
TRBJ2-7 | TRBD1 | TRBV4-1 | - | CASSPTRDRLEQYF | TGCGCCAGCAGCCCAACCCGGGACAGACTCGAGCAGTACTTC
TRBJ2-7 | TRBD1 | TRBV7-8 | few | CASSPYRDRGYEQYF | TGTGCCAGCAGCCCGTACCGGGACAGAGGCTACGAGCAGTACTTC
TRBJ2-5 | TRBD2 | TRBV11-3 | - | CASSVSGGAGVTQYF | TGTGCCAGCAGCGTTAGCGGGGGCGCAGGGGTGACCCAGTACTTC
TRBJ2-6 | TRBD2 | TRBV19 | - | CASPELAAISGANVLTF | TGTGCCAGTCCAGAGCTAGCGGCGATCTCTGGGGCCAACGTCCTGACTTTC
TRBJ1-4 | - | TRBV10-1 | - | CASSESGSEKLFF | TGCGCCAGCAGTGAGAGCGGGAGTGAAAAACTGTTTTTT
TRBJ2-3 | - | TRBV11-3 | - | CASSLGHRERSTDTQYF | TGTGCCAGCAGCTTAGGACACAGGGAGAGGAGCACAGATACGCAGTATTTT
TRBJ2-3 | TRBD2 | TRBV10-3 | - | CAISESPSGSSTDTQYF | TGTGCCATCAGTGAGTCCCCCAGCGGGAGTAGCACAGATACGCAGTATTTT
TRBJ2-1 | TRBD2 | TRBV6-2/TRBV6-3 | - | CASSTSGGPSYNEQFF | TGTGCCAGCAGTACTAGCGGGGGGCCGTCCTACAATGAGCAGTTCTTC
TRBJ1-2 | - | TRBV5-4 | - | CASSRGSNYGYTF | TGTGCCAGCAGCCGCGGGTCAAACTATGGCTACACCTTC
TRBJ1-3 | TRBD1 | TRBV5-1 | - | CASSLTGVGNTIYF | TGCGCCAGCAGCTTGACAGGGGTTGGAAACACCATATATTTT
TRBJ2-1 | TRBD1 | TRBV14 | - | CASSPGQTNEQFF | TGTGCCAGCAGCCCGGGACAGACCAATGAGCAGTTCTTC
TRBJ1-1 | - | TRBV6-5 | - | CASRQGLYTEAFF | TGTGCCAGCAGACAGGGTCTGTACACTGAAGCTTTCTTT
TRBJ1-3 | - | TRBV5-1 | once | CASSWTVSGNTIYF | TGCGCCAGCAGCTGGACAGTCTCTGGAAACACCATATATTTT
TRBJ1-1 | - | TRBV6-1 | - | CASSESGGGTEAFF | TGTGCCAGCAGTGAAAGTGGTGGAGGCACTGAAGCTTTCTTT
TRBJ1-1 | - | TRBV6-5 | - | CASNTGTNTEAFF | TGTGCCAGCAATACAGGGACCAACACTGAAGCTTTCTTT
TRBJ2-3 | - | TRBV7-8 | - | CASRPGINPYTDTQYF | TGTGCCAGCAGACCCGGGATCAACCCTTACACAGATACGCAGTATTTT
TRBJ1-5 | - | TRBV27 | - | CASRFRDTNQPQHF | TGTGCCAGCAGATTCCGGGACACCAATCAGCCCCAGCATTTT
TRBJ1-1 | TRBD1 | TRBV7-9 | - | CASRWGTGAKTEAFF | TGTGCCAGCAGATGGGGGACAGGGGCGAAAACTGAAGCTTTCTTT
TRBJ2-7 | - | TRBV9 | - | CASSVNQGNDEQYF | TGTGCCAGCAGCGTCAATCAGGGTAACGACGAGCAGTACTTC
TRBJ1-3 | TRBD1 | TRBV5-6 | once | CASSSLAGQGTGNTIYF | TGTGCCAGCAGCTCCCTCGCGGGACAGGGGACTGGAAACACCATATATTTT
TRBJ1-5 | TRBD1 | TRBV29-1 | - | CSVMTGASDGPQHF | TGCAGCGTGATGACAGGGGCCTCTGATGGGCCCCAGCATTTT
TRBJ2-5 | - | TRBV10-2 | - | CASSESRWGGPATQYF | TGCGCCAGCAGTGAGTCAAGGTGGGGGGGCCCCGCGACCCAGTACTTC
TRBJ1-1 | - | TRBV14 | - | CASSQVQGLVAFF | TGTGCCAGCAGCCAAGTGCAGGGGCTAGTAGCTTTCTTT
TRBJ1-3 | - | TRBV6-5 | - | CASSATLTERNTIYF | TGTGCCAGCAGCGCCACCTTGACAGAACGAAACACCATATATTTT
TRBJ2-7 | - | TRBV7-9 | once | CASSLSLREQYF | TGTGCCAGCAGCTTATCCCTACGCGAGCAGTACTTC
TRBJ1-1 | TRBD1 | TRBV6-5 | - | CASRRQGTEAFF | TGTGCCAGCAGGAGACAGGGAACTGAAGCTTTCTTT